One sample yielded the 18 T cell receptor beta chains listed below, sequenced in a study of cytomegalovirus exposure and HLA in healthy donors. The PCR had 60 Vbeta and 13 Jbeta primers. Profiled with immunoSEQ multiplex PCR; TCRdb holds only in-frame clones, not every one. This sample's clone table lists about 150,000 clones. Material for sequencing was PBMCs. These receptors were obtained from a woman between 45 and 65 years old in good health and CMV-seronegative.

The chain recombines TRBV19 with TRBJ1-5; no firm D call. In germline, CDR1 is LNHDA, CDR2 SQIVND (reference sequence). This CDR3 comprises 13 residues. V was shortened by 3 bases and J by 7 bases, with 10 bases between the two germline ends. The CDR3 sequence is CASSIGRMQPQHF. The CDR3 DNA reads TGTGCCAGTAGTATCGGGAGAATGCAGCCCCAGCATTTT. The full variable domain, rest sourced from reference TRBV19 and TRBJ1-5, is DGGITQSPKYLFRKEGQNVTLSCEQNLNHDAMYWYRQDPGQGLRLIYYSQIVNDFQKGDIAEGYSVSREKKESFPLTVTSAQKNPTAFYLCASSIGRMQPQHFGDGTRLSIL.

The genes are TRBV5-6 and TRBJ2-2; TRBD1 agrees at 8 bases. Trimming cost V 3 bases and J 7 bases; bases outside gene matches: 14. Germline V lookup: CDR1 SGHDT, CDR2 YYEEEE. The CDR3 has 17 amino acids. The CDR3 loop is CASSSRREQGAIGELFF. In DNA, the CDR3 is TGTGCCAGCAGCTCCCGGCGCGAGCAGGGGGCCATCGGGGAGCTGTTTTTT.

This chain joins TRBV5-1 and TRBJ2-5, with 10 bases matching TRBD2. There are 15 residues in the CDR3. Trimming removed 0 bases from V and 3 bases from J; junction bases left unmatched: 2. CDR1 is SGHRS and CDR2 is YFSETQ in the germline V gene. The chain's CDR3 is CASSLVTSGEETQYF. CDR3 coding DNA: TGCGCCAGCAGCTTGGTTACTAGCGGGGAAGAGACCCAGTACTTC. Variable domain in full (rest from reference TRBV5-1 and TRBJ2-5): KAGVTQTPRYLIKTRGQQVTLSCSPISGHRSVSWYQQTPGQGLQFLFEYFSETQRNKGNFPGRFSGRQFSNSRSEMNVSTLELGDSALYLCASSLVTSGEETQYFGPGTRLLVL.

The chain links TRBV15 to TRBJ2-2; TRBD1 matches at 8 bases. The V gene end was trimmed by 5 bases and the J gene end by 3 bases; junction bases not matched to a gene: 11. The CDR3 contains 17 residues. In germline, CDR1 is LNHNV, CDR2 YYDKDF (reference sequence). CDR3 sequence reads: CATSRTGNNPYTGELFF. DNA of the CDR3: TGTGCCACCAGCCGGACAGGGAACAACCCCTACACCGGGGAGCTGTTTTTT.

The DNA for the CDR3 is TGTGCCTGGAGGTTAGCGGCGAACACCGGGGAGCTGTTTTTT. It translates to CAWRLAANTGELFF. V and J are TRBV30 and TRBJ2-2, with D maybe TRBD2 (6 bases). CDR3 length equals 14 residues. V was shortened by 3 bases and J by 0 bases, with 8 bases between the two germline ends. Germline loops: CDR1 GTSNPN, CDR2 SVGIG (reference sequence).

The chain joins TRBV19 to TRBJ2-5; D is ambiguous. Trimming removed 5 bases at V and 1 base at J, with 5 bases between. This CDR3 has 12 residues. CDR1 and CDR2 (germline): LNHDA, SQIVND (reference sequence). CDR3 nucleotide sequence: TGTGCCAGTAGTTCCGTCCAAGAGACCCAGTACTTC. Amino acid sequence: CASSSVQETQYF.

This chain connects TRBV2 to TRBJ1-5; weak D call: TRBD1 (6 bases). Germline V gene sequence: CDR1 SNHLY, CDR2 FYNNEI. With 5 bases removed from V and 6 bases from J, the gap between germline ends came to 17 bases. The CDR3 loop spans 15 amino acids. The CDR3 sequence: CASSKYREGGQPQHF. The DNA of the CDR3 is TGTGCCAGCAGTAAATACAGGGAAGGGGGTCAGCCCCAGCATTTT.

The gene calls are TRBV2 and TRBJ2-5; D may be TRBD1 (5 bases). Germline CDR1 reads SNHLY; CDR2 reads FYNNEI. V was clipped by 11 bases and J by 5 bases, with 18 bases between them. CDR3 size: 13 residues. Here the CDR3 reads CASRTRGWETQYF. Here the CDR3 DNA reads TGTGCCTCCCGGACAAGGGGCTGGGAGACCCAGTACTTC.

The CDR3 loop reads CASSLGLDREGNTIYF. CDR3 DNA sequence: TGTGCCAGCAGCTTGGGATTGGACAGGGAGGGAAACACCATATATTTT. The chain couples TRBV5-4 to TRBJ1-3, with 8 nucleotides matching TRBD1. This CDR3 spans 16 amino acids. Germline V lookup: CDR1 SGHNT, CDR2 YYREEE (reference sequence). V shed 0 bases, J shed 4 bases, and the junction held 6 bases outside the gene matches.

V and J are TRBV6-1 and TRBJ2-2; 12 bases line up with TRBD2. The V gene's germline CDR1 is MNHNS and CDR2 SASEGT. The junction had 6 bases not matched to a gene; V was cut back by 4 bases and J by 3 bases. The CDR3 sequence is 17 residues long. The CDR3 protein is CASSGTSGAPDTGELFF. Written as DNA, the CDR3 is TGTGCCAGCAGTGGGACTAGCGGGGCCCCGGACACCGGGGAGCTGTTTTTT.

This chain links TRBV7-9 with TRBJ1-4; TRBD1 matches at 10 bases. Germline assignment: CDR1 SEHNR and CDR2 FQNEAQ (reference sequence). This CDR3 has 14 amino acids. J gave up 7 bases and V 4 bases, and 3 bases lay outside the gene matches. The CDR3 spells CASSSRTGGEKLFF. CDR3 DNA sequence: TGTGCCAGCAGCTCTCGGACAGGGGGTGAAAAACTGTTTTTT.

The chain carries TRBV2 and TRBJ2-1; 10 positions match TRBD1. This CDR3 contains 15 residues. In germline, CDR1 is SNHLY, CDR2 FYNNEI. The ends lost 8 bases at V and 9 bases at J; junction bases unmatched: 13. CDR3 region: CASCRDRGIVSEQFF. CDR3 sequence (DNA): TGTGCCAGCTGCCGGGACAGGGGTATAGTAAGTGAGCAGTTCTTC.

The J gene is TRBJ2-1, the V gene TRBV7-9; TRBD2 agrees at 8 bases. The CDR3 contains 16 residues. CDR1 is SEHNR, CDR2 FQNEAQ, per germline (reference sequence). Losses at the gene ends were 5 bases for V and 9 bases for J; bases not matched to a gene: 15. The chain's CDR3 is CASSETAGARDTEQFF. Written as DNA, the CDR3 is TGTGCCAGCAGCGAAACAGCGGGGGCAAGGGACACTGAGCAGTTCTTC. Drawing the rest from reference TRBV7-9 and TRBJ2-1, the complete variable domain is DTGVSQNPRHKITKRGQNVTFRCDPISEHNRLYWYRQTLGQGPEFLTYFQNEAQLEKSRLLSDRFSAERPKGSFSTLEIQRTEQGDSAMYLCASSETAGARDTEQFFGPGTRLTVL.

The chain recombines TRBV10-3 with TRBJ2-5; D is unclear. In germline, CDR1 is ENHRY, CDR2 SYGVKD. Trimming removed 0 bases from V and 4 bases from J, with 9 bases in between. The CDR3 has 14 amino acids. DNA for the CDR3: TGTGCCATCAGTGAGTCGAGAGGCGCAGAGACCCAGTACTTC. Translated, it gives CAISESRGAETQYF.

The chain links TRBV27 to TRBJ1-5, with D unresolved. The V and J ends lost 3 bases and 6 bases respectively, with 15 bases between them. The CDR3 totals 15 residues. Germline V gives CDR1 MNHEY, CDR2 SMNVEV (reference sequence). The DNA of the CDR3 is TGTGCCAGCAGTTTCCTACCCCCTGAGGGTCAGCCCCAGCATTTT. This encodes CASSFLPPEGQPQHF.

Here the CDR3 DNA reads TGTGCCAGCAGCGGAATTATCACAGGCGGCACTGAAGCTTTCTTT. Translating it yields CASSGIITGGTEAFF. The chain joins TRBV9 to TRBJ1-1; D may be TRBD1 (5 bases). The CDR3 consists of 15 residues. CDR1 SGDLS and CDR2 YYNGEE come from the germline V gene. V was cut by 3 bases and J by 4 bases, with 16 bases left in between.

This sequence joins TRBV19 and TRBJ1-2; the match to TRBD1 covers 10 bases. V gave up 9 bases and J gave up 3 bases; unmatched junction bases: 10. The CDR3 spans 15 residues. The germline CDR1 and CDR2 sequences are LNHDA and SQIVND (reference sequence). This CDR3 reads CARGTGVWFDYGYTF. The CDR3 nucleotides read TGTGCCAGGGGGACAGGGGTTTGGTTCGACTATGGCTACACCTTC.

The rearrangement uses TRBV7-2 and TRBJ1-2; D may be TRBD1 (6 bases). Trimming left V 3 bases short and J 0 bases short, with 14 bases between. The CDR3 has 16 residues. Germline loops: CDR1 SGHTA, CDR2 FQGNSA. CDR3 nucleotide sequence: TGTGCCAGCAGCTTTGGGACACCCACTGCTAACTATGGCTACACCTTC. Amino acid sequence: CASSFGTPTANYGYTF.